A selection of T cell receptor beta chains follows, all from one sample in a study of PD-1 blockade in classical Hodgkin lymphoma. Using immunoSEQ multiplex PCR, the repertoire was profiled, and TCRdb retains in-frame clones only, with some absent. The data contain 30,000 to 40,000 clones, around 80% of them singletons. The material sequenced was peripheral blood mononuclear cells (PBMCs), taken at baseline. The receptors come from a human donor with classical Hodgkin lymphoma. The CDR3 runs from the conserved cysteine through the conserved F or W. D genes are given only for firm matches. Size values are once, few and many counts, or a class for expanded clones, and some rows have none.

TRBJ2-5 TRBV15 . once TGTGCCACCAGCAGAGAGGGACATAGGGCCCAGTACTTC CATSREGHRAQYF
TRBJ2-7 TRBV7-2 . . TGTGCCAGCAGCTTAAGTAGCAGAACCTACGAGCAGTACTTC CASSLSSRTYEQYF
TRBJ2-1 TRBV6-1 TRBD1 . TGTGCCAGCAGTGAACAACCGGGACAGGGGGGGAATGAGCAGTTCTTC CASSEQPGQGGNEQFF
TRBJ2-1 TRBV5-1 TRBD2 few TGCGCCAGCAGCTTGACTAGCGGGAGGGCCCTAGCCTCCTACAATGAGCAGTTCTTC CASSLTSGRALASYNEQFF
TRBJ2-7 TRBV9 TRBD1 . TGTGCCAGCAGCTTCGGGACAGGGGCTACCGAGCAGTACTTC CASSFGTGATEQYF
TRBJ2-1 TRBV30 . . TGTGCCTGGAGTGTACCTAGCCTCCCAGCCTCCCACAATGAGCAGTTCTTC CAWSVPSLPASHNEQFF
TRBJ1-5 TRBV7-9 . . TGTGCCAGCAGCGCGAGGGGAGGCAGCAATCAGCCCCAGCATTTT CASSARGGSNQPQHF
TRBJ2-2 TRBV5-4 . . TGTGCCAGCAGACGTAACACCGGGGAGCTGTTTTTT CASRRNTGELFF
TRBJ1-1 TRBV5-4 . . TGTGCCAGCAGCCAATATACGGGACGGACGAACACTGAAGCTTTCTTT CASSQYTGRTNTEAFF
TRBJ2-7 TRBV6-5 . . TGTGCCAGCATGCTCGGTTACGTGGCCTACGAGCAGTACTTC CASMLGYVAYEQYF
TRBJ1-4 TRBV9 TRBD1 . TGTGCCAGCAGCGAGGGGGCGGGGAGTGCAACTAATGAAAAACTGTTTTTT CASSEGAGSATNEKLFF
TRBJ1-2 TRBV11-3 TRBD1 few TGTGCCAGCAGCTTGACAGGGGTGGACTATGGCTACACCTTC CASSLTGVDYGYTF
TRBJ2-7 TRBV2 . . TGTGCCAGCAGTGAAGCTAACCGCAGGGGGTACTTC CASSEANRRGYF
TRBJ1-2 TRBV2 . many TGTGCCAGCAGTGCCTTGAGAGGGGTTAACTATGGCTACACCTTC CASSALRGVNYGYTF
TRBJ2-1 TRBV18 TRBD2 . TGTGCCAGCTCACGGACTAGCGGGATTTACAATGAGCAGTTCTTC CASSRTSGIYNEQFF
TRBJ2-4 TRBV5-1 TRBD2 . TGCGCCAGCAGCGACCCGACTAGCGGGAGGGCCTGGGCCAAAAACATTCAGTACTTC CASSDPTSGRAWAKNIQYF